This is a list of T cell receptor beta chains from one sample in a study of blood T cell repertoires in COVID-19. Produced via immunoSEQ multiplex PCR; TCRdb's table is partial and in-frame only. The data hold 110,000 or so clones, with approximately 80% observed a single time. The sample taken for sequencing was peripheral blood. These receptors were collected from a man aged 80 or over with acute or convalescent COVID-19. Each CDR3 is given with its conserved first and last residue. The D gene is left open where the match is weak. Not all rows give a size; the values are once, few, many and, for expanded clones, a class.

j_gene	abundance	d_gene	v_gene	CDR3nt	CDR3aa
TRBJ1-5	.	TRBD1	TRBV18	TGTGCCAGCTCACCAGTACGGTCACAGGGGAGAGATCAGCCCCAGCATTTT	CASSPVRSQGRDQPQHF
TRBJ1-1	.	.	TRBV2	TGTGCCAGCAGTGTTACAGGGCTGAACACTGAAGCTTTCTTT	CASSVTGLNTEAFF
TRBJ2-3	.	.	TRBV2	TGTGCCAGCAGTGAACCCCAAGATGAGCAGGGGTCAGATACGCAGTATTTT	CASSEPQDEQGSDTQYF
TRBJ1-2	.	.	TRBV14	TGTGCCAGCAGCCAAGATAGGAGGACTTTGGCTGGCTACACCTTC	CASSQDRRTLAGYTF
TRBJ1-1	.	.	TRBV6-5	TGTGCCAGCAGAAGGAGGATGAACACTGAAGCTTTCTTT	CASRRRMNTEAFF
TRBJ2-5	.	.	TRBV24-1	TGTGCCACCAGTGATTCGGGGTTTGAGACCCAGTACTTC	CATSDSGFETQYF
TRBJ2-2	.	.	TRBV2	TGTGCCAGCAGACCGGGACTCCGGGGCGGGGAGCTGTTTTTT	CASRPGLRGGELFF
TRBJ2-5	.	.	TRBV2	TGTGCCAGCAGTGGGACAGAGAGCGGGACCCAGTACTTC	CASSGTESGTQYF
TRBJ1-1	.	.	TRBV9	TGTGCCAGCAGAGGGAGGGAAGATGCTGAAGCTTTCTTT	CASRGREDAEAFF
TRBJ2-4	once	TRBD1	TRBV28	TGTGCCAGCAGTGGACCGGGCCAGGGGGACATTCAGTACTTC	CASSGPGQGDIQYF
TRBJ2-5	once	.	TRBV30	TGTGCTGTCGGACAGGAGACCCAGTACTTC	CAVGQETQYF
TRBJ2-1	.	TRBD2	TRBV7-2	TGTGCCAGCAGCTTATCCCGGGGTAGCGGGAGATATGAGCAGTTCTTC	CASSLSRGSGRYEQFF
TRBJ1-5	.	TRBD1	TRBV30	TGTGCCTGGAAGAGACAGGGTAATCAGCCCCAGCATTTT	CAWKRQGNQPQHF
TRBJ2-7	.	.	TRBV2	TGTGCCAGCAGTGAAGCGGGGGGACCCTACGAGCAGTACTTC	CASSEAGGPYEQYF
TRBJ2-1	.	TRBD1	TRBV29-1	TGCAGCGTTACAGGGGGCGGACGGGTGTACAATGAGCAGTTCTTC	CSVTGGGRVYNEQFF
TRBJ2-1	.	TRBD1	TRBV28	TGTGCCAGCGGATACCGGGACAGGGCACAGCATGAGCAGTTCTTC	CASGYRDRAQHEQFF
TRBJ1-5	once	TRBD1	TRBV6-2/TRBV6-3	TGTGCCAGCAGTTACGGGACAGGGGGTCCCAACCAGCCCCAGCATTTT	CASSYGTGGPNQPQHF
TRBJ1-1	.	.	TRBV5-4	TGTGCCAGCAGCTTGCCGGGGAACACTGAAGCTTTCTTT	CASSLPGNTEAFF
TRBJ2-5	.	TRBD2	TRBV5-1	TGCGCCAGCAGCTTGGTTCTAGCGGCCTCAGAGACCCAGTACTTC	CASSLVLAASETQYF
TRBJ1-2	few	.	TRBV28	TGTGCCAGCAGTTCCGGGGGTAGCGGCGGCTACACCTTC	CASSSGGSGGYTF
TRBJ2-7	few	TRBD1	TRBV6-1	TGTGCCAGCAGTGAGAACAGGGGGCTAAACGAGCAGTACTTC	CASSENRGLNEQYF
TRBJ1-4	.	.	TRBV28	TGTGCCGGAGGGGGGGCTATTAATGAAAAACTGTTTTTT	CAGGGAINEKLFF